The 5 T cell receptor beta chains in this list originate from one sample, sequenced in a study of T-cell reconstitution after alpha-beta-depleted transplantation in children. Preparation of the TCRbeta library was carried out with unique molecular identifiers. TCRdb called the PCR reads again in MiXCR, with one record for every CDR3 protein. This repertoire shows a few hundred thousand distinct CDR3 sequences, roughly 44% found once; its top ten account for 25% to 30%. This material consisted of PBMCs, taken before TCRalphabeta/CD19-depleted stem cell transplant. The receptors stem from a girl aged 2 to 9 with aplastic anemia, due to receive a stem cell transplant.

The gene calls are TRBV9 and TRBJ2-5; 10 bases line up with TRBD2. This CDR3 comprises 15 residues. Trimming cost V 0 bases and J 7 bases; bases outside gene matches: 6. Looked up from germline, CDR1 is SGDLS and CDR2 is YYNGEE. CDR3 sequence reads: CASSVEASGGRTQYF. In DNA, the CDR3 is TGTGCCAGCAGCGTAGAGGCTAGCGGGGGACGGACCCAGTACTTC. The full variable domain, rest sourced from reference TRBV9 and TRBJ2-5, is DSGVTQTPKHLITATGQRVTLRCSPRSGDLSVYWYQQSLDQGLQFLIQYYNGEERAKGNILERFSAQQFPDLHSELNLSSLELGDSALYFCASSVEASGGRTQYFGPGTRLLVL.

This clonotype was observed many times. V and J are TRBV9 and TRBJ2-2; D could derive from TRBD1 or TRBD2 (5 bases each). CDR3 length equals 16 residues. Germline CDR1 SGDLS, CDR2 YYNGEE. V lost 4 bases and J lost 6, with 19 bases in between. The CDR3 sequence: CASSPRSHGTAGELFF. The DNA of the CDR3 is TGTGCCAGCAGCCCCCGATCTCACGGGACCGCCGGGGAGCTGTTTTTT.

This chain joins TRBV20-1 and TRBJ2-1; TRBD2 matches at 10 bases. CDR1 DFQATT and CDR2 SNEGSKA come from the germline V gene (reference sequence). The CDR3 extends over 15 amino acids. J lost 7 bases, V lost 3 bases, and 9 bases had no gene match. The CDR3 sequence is CSARESGRASNEQFF. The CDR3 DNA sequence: TGCAGTGCTAGGGAGAGCGGGAGGGCCTCAAATGAGCAGTTCTTC.

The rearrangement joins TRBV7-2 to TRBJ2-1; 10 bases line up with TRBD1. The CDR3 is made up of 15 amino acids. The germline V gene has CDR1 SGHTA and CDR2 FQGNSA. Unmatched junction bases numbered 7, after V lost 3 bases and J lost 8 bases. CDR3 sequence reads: CASSLTTGGNDEQFF. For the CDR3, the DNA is TGTGCCAGCAGCTTGACGACAGGGGGCAACGATGAGCAGTTCTTC.

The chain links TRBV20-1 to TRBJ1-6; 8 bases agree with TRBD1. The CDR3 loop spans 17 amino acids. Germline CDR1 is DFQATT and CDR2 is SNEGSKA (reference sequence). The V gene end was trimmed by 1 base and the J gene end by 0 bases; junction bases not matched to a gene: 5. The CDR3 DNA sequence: TGCAGTGCTAGAGGGGTAGACAGGGGCTCCTATAATTCACCCCTCCACTTT. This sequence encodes CSARGVDRGSYNSPLHF.